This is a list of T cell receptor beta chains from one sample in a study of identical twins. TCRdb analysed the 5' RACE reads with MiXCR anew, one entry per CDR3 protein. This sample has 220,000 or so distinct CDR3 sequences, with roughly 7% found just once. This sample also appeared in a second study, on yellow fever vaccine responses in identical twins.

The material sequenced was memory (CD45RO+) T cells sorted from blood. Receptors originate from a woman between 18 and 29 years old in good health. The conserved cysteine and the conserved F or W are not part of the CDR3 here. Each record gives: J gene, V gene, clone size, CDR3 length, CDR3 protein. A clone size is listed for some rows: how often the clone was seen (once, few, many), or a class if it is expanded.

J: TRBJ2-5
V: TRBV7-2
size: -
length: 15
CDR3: ASSSGLAENQAETQY

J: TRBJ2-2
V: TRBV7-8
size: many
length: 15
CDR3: ASSRTSGSSRTGELF

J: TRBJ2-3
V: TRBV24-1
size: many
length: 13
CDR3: ATSDPSGVTDTQY

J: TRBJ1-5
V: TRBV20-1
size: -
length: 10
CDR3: SATDGNQPQH

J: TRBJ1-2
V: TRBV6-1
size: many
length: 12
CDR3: ASTETWDSYGYT

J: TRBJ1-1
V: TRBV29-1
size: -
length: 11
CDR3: SGTGGLNTEAF

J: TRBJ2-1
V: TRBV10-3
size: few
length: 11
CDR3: ATDRGQNNEQF

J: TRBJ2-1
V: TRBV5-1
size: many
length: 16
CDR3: ASSRLPRGEPYDNEQF

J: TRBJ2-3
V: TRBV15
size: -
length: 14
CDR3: ATSREASGSRDTQY

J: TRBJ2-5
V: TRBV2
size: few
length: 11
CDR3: ASSEQVGETQY

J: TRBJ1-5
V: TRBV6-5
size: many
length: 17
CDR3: ASSYKTGPGLEPNQPQH

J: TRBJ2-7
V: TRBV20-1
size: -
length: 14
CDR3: CARDATSGRSYEQY

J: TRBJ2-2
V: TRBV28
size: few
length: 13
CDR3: ASSFRKTNTGELF